A selection of T cell receptor beta chains follows, all from one sample in a study of blood T cell repertoires in COVID-19. Profiling relied on immunoSEQ multiplex PCR, and the TCRdb table lists in-frame clones only, not all of them. The sample holds 250,000 to 350,000 clones, about 89% seen once. Sequencing input: peripheral blood. The receptors were gathered from a woman in her 30s with COVID-19, enrolled during active disease. The CDR3 runs from the conserved cysteine through the conserved F or W. The D gene is left open where the match is weak. Clone size is stated in some rows and not others, as once, few, many or a class when expanded.

d_gene	abundance	v_gene	j_gene	CDR3nt	CDR3aa
TRBD1	once	TRBV5-6	TRBJ1-1	TGTGCCAGCAGCTTGGTCAGGGACAGGGGGACAGAAGCTTTCTTT	CASSLVRDRGTEAFF
NA	NA	TRBV18	TRBJ1-5	TGTGCCAGCTCACCTGAAATGGGAGGAACAAATCAGCCCCAGCATTTT	CASSPEMGGTNQPQHF
NA	once	TRBV7-9	TRBJ1-5	TGTGCCAGCAGCGCGCGGACAGAAGACAATCAGCCCCAGCATTTT	CASSARTEDNQPQHF
NA	NA	TRBV3-1/TRBV3-2	TRBJ1-3	TGTGCCAGCAGCCAAGCTGGGGCCCCCGATGGCATATATTTT	CASSQAGAPDGIYF
NA	NA	TRBV28	TRBJ1-2	TGTGCCAGCAGTTTAACCCAACTTACCTCGGTGTTTGGCTACACCTTC	CASSLTQLTSVFGYTF
TRBD1	NA	TRBV24-1	TRBJ2-1	TGTGCCACCAGTGAGGGGACAGGGGGCCGCGATGAGCAGTTCTTC	CATSEGTGGRDEQFF
NA	NA	TRBV19	TRBJ1-2	TGTGCCAGTAGCCCCCGCCAACAGGGTCACTATGGCTACACCTTC	CASSPRQQGHYGYTF
NA	NA	TRBV7-3	TRBJ2-6	TGTGCCAGCAGCTTCTTCCCCAGCTCTGGGGCCAACGTCCTGACTTTC	CASSFFPSSGANVLTF
TRBD1	NA	TRBV5-1	TRBJ1-1	TGCGCCAGCAGCCCCTGGACAGGGCCGAACACTGAAGCTTTCTTT	CASSPWTGPNTEAFF
TRBD1	NA	TRBV28	TRBJ2-7	TGTGCCAGCAGAAGATCGAGACAGGGGGCTCGCGAGCAGTACTTC	CASRRSRQGAREQYF
NA	NA	TRBV25-1	TRBJ1-1	TGTGCCAGCAGTGAATACACGGGGGGGACTGAAGCTTTCTTT	CASSEYTGGTEAFF
TRBD2	once	TRBV6-1	TRBJ2-3	TGTGCCAGCAGTGAAGGACTAGCGCGAGATACGCAGTATTTT	CASSEGLARDTQYF
NA	NA	TRBV24-1	TRBJ1-2	TGTGCCACCAGTGTAGACACTAACTATGGCTACACCTTC	CATSVDTNYGYTF
NA	NA	TRBV4-2	TRBJ2-4	TGTGCCAGCAGCCAAGTTCGTACCAAAAACATTCAGTACTTC	CASSQVRTKNIQYF
TRBD1	NA	TRBV30	TRBJ2-1	TGTGCCTGGAGTTTAACCGGGACAGCCGACAATGAGCAGTTCTTC	CAWSLTGTADNEQFF
TRBD1	NA	TRBV28	TRBJ1-1	TGTGCCAGCAGTTTACGAGGACAGGCGGGCACTGAAGCTTTCTTT	CASSLRGQAGTEAFF
TRBD1	NA	TRBV19	TRBJ2-2	TGTGCCAGTAGTAATGACAGGGGGCGAAGTGGCACCGGGGAGCTGTTTTTT	CASSNDRGRSGTGELFF
NA	NA	TRBV3-1/TRBV3-2	TRBJ2-3	TGTGCCAGCAGCCGCCTCCGGGACATGCCCACAGATACGCAGTATTTT	CASSRLRDMPTDTQYF
NA	NA	TRBV6-6	TRBJ1-1	TGTGCCAGCAGTTACTCGATGGCAACCATGAACACTGAAGCTTTCTTT	CASSYSMATMNTEAFF
NA	many	TRBV6-1	TRBJ2-6	TGTGCCAGCAGTGAAGCCGCGGGCTCTGGGGCCAACGTCCTGACTTTC	CASSEAAGSGANVLTF
NA	NA	TRBV10-3	TRBJ2-3	TGTGCCATCAGTTCAGAAACCAGAGATACGCAGTATTTT	CAISSETRDTQYF
TRBD1	once	TRBV18	TRBJ1-1	TGTGCCAGCTCCCACGAGGGACAGGGTATGAATTTAGGGACGAACACTGAAGCTTTCTTT	CASSHEGQGMNLGTNTEAFF
NA	NA	TRBV10-3	TRBJ2-3	TGTGCCATCAGTGATGATGATGCTAGCGGCACAGATACGCAGTATTTT	CAISDDDASGTDTQYF
NA	NA	TRBV30	TRBJ2-7	TGTGCCTGGACCCGAGGGTCTTACGAGCAGTACTTC	CAWTRGSYEQYF
NA	NA	TRBV6-6	TRBJ1-5	TGTGCCAGCACGGGGACAAGCAATCAGCCCCAGCATTTT	CASTGTSNQPQHF
TRBD2	NA	TRBV7-2	TRBJ2-7	TGTGCCAGCAGCCGCCGTGCGGGAGGAGGCGGCGACGAGCAGTACTTC	CASSRRAGGGGDEQYF
TRBD2	once	TRBV9	TRBJ2-7	TGTGCCAGCAGCGTAGAAAGCGGGGGCTCTTACGAGCAGTACTTC	CASSVESGGSYEQYF
NA	NA	TRBV20-1	TRBJ2-1	TGCAGTGCTCCCCGTGAGAATGAGCAGTTCTTC	CSAPRENEQFF
NA	NA	TRBV19	TRBJ2-3	TGTGCCAGTAGTATAGGTAATAGCGGCGATACGCAGTATTTT	CASSIGNSGDTQYF
TRBD2	NA	TRBV28	TRBJ2-1	TGTGCCAGCAGTCCAAGGACTAGCGGGATCCGAGGCTCCTACAATGAGCAGTTCTTC	CASSPRTSGIRGSYNEQFF
TRBD2	NA	TRBV6-4	TRBJ2-1	TGTGCCAGCAGTGACGAGCTAGCGGGAGGTATCAATGAGCAGTTCTTC	CASSDELAGGINEQFF
TRBD2	NA	TRBV3-1/TRBV3-2	TRBJ2-2	TGTGCCAGCAGCCAAGATCGTCCTAGCGGACGAACTTTTGTAACCGGGGAGCTGTTTTTT	CASSQDRPSGRTFVTGELFF
NA	NA	TRBV27	TRBJ1-2	TGTGCCAGCAGTTTAAACAGCAACTATGGCTACACCTTC	CASSLNSNYGYTF
NA	NA	TRBV27	TRBJ1-2	TGTGCCAGCAGTCCTAGAGGACGGGGGGACGGCTACACCTTC	CASSPRGRGDGYTF
NA	once	TRBV5-5	TRBJ1-1	TGTGCCAGCAGCTTGGCCGGGAGCACTGAAGCTTTCTTT	CASSLAGSTEAFF
TRBD1	NA	TRBV5-1	TRBJ2-1	TGCGCCAGCAGCCGGGACAGGGCGAATGAGCAGTTCTTC	CASSRDRANEQFF
NA	NA	TRBV6-5	TRBJ2-2	TGTGCCAGCAGTTACTCCTCCGGGAGAGGCACCGGGGAGCTGTTTTTT	CASSYSSGRGTGELFF
TRBD1	NA	TRBV7-7	TRBJ2-2	TGTGCCAGCAGCCTCCTCCCGACAGGGGACGGGGAGCTGTTTTTT	CASSLLPTGDGELFF
TRBD2	NA	TRBV10-3	TRBJ2-2	TGTGCCATCAGTGAGTCGTCTCTAGCGGCGAACACCGGGGAGCTGTTTTTT	CAISESSLAANTGELFF
NA	NA	TRBV12-3/TRBV12-4	TRBJ1-2	TGTGCCAGCAGTACACTTAGCGGTGGCTACACCTTC	CASSTLSGGYTF
TRBD1	NA	TRBV7-9	TRBJ1-2	TGTGCCAGCAGCTCGACAGGGGTTGGCTACACCTTC	CASSSTGVGYTF
TRBD1	once	TRBV29-1	TRBJ2-1	TGCAGCGTTGTAGGGGACAGGGGCCATTACAATGAGCAGTTCTTC	CSVVGDRGHYNEQFF
NA	NA	TRBV3-1/TRBV3-2	TRBJ2-7	TGTGCCAGCAGCCAAGGATTTCCGGGCGAGCAGTACTTC	CASSQGFPGEQYF
NA	NA	TRBV11-2	TRBJ1-4	TGTGCCAGCAGCTTAGGCGTTAAGGGGAATGAAAAACTGTTTTTT	CASSLGVKGNEKLFF
TRBD1	NA	TRBV27	TRBJ1-4	TGTGCCAGCAGTTCAGGGGACAGAGCTAATGAAAAACTGTTTTTT	CASSSGDRANEKLFF
NA	NA	TRBV2	TRBJ2-2	TGTGCCAGCAGTGAGGGGCGGGGGCCAACCGGGGAGCTGTTTTTT	CASSEGRGPTGELFF
TRBD2	NA	TRBV5-1	TRBJ2-1	TGCGCCAGCAGCTTGGCCGTTAGGTCTAGCGGGAGTCGGGGTTCCTACAATGAGCAGTTCTTC	CASSLAVRSSGSRGSYNEQFF
NA	NA	TRBV6-4	TRBJ2-1	TGTGCCAGCAGTGTTGAGGCCGGGGATGAGCAGTTCTTC	CASSVEAGDEQFF
TRBD1	once	TRBV11-2	TRBJ1-2	TGTGCCAGCAGCTTAAGTGGGGGGACAGGCTATGGCTACACCTTC	CASSLSGGTGYGYTF
TRBD1	NA	TRBV28	TRBJ1-1	TGTGCCAGCTCCAGGGGACAGGCGGGGGCTTTCTTT	CASSRGQAGAFF
TRBD2	NA	TRBV19	TRBJ2-3	TGTGCCAGTAAGCGGGAGGGCACAGATACGCAGTATTTT	CASKREGTDTQYF
NA	NA	TRBV30	TRBJ1-2	TGTGCCTGGACACTACAATCCGGGACATCCCGTGGCTACACCTTC	CAWTLQSGTSRGYTF